The 17 T cell receptor beta chains given below trace back to one sample, sequenced in a study of spatial heterogeneity in lung cancer. Notes on the study in general: The number of expanded tumor alpha and beta chains correlated with mutation number.

TCRdb fed the 5' RACE reads into MiXCR, producing one record per CDR3 protein. The data contain around 15,000 distinct CDR3 sequences, 6% to 7% of them seen just once; the ten biggest clones take up 15% to 20%. Time point noted: sample taken at primary tumor resection. For these receptors, no antigen is known. The specimen comprised lung tumor tissue, sampled at surgery. The receptor set was obtained from a female donor with early-stage non-small cell lung cancer.

This clonotype has a count of ten or more. This beta chain was picked up by a library intended for alpha chains and is off target, so its count carries little meaning. The rearrangement joins TRBV5-1 to TRBJ2-1, with D possibly matching TRBD2 (7 bases). The CDR3 has 16 amino acids. Germline loops: CDR1 SGHRS, CDR2 YFSETQ. V was trimmed by 4 bases and J by 2 bases, leaving 16 bases between them. The CDR3 loop is CASSPPGGPTYNEQFF. CDR3 nucleotide sequence: TGCGCCAGCAGCCCGCCCGGGGGGCCGACCTACAATGAGCAGTTCTTC.

This clonotype is classed as medium-sized. This beta chain turned up in a library designed for alpha chains; as an off-target read, its abundance says little. This rearrangement joins TRBV5-1 to TRBJ2-7; no reliable D call. Germline CDR1 is SGHRS and CDR2 is YFSETQ. CDR3 length: 14 amino acids. Trimming took 0 bases from V and 6 from J, leaving 13 bases between them. Here the CDR3 DNA reads TGCGCCAGCAGCTTGGCGGTGGGGTCGGGCGAGCAGTACTTC. It is translated as CASSLAVGSGEQYF.

This clonotype is deemed medium-sized (0.01 to 0.1%). The library was designed around alpha chains, so this beta chain is a stray read whose abundance carries little weight. V and J are TRBV9 and TRBJ1-2; the match to TRBD1 covers 11 bases. The germline CDR1 and CDR2 sequences are SGDLS and YYNGEE. The V gene end was trimmed by 4 bases and the J gene end by 8 bases; junction bases not matched to a gene: 13. The CDR3 covers 16 residues. DNA of the CDR3: TGTGCCAGCAGCCTCTTTGATGGACAGGGGGCGGACGGCTACACCTTC. As protein: CASSLFDGQGADGYTF.

The sample holds many counts of this clonotype. This beta chain came through as a stray read in a library set up for alpha chains, and its size says little. The V and J genes are TRBV6-6 and TRBJ1-6; D is uncertain. The CDR3 is 15 residues long. CDR1 and CDR2 from the germline V gene are MNHNY and SVGAGI (reference sequence). V dropped 9 bases and J dropped 0 bases, with 12 bases sitting between them. The CDR3 protein is CASTPGSSYNSPLHF. The CDR3 DNA reads as TGTGCCAGTACCCCGGGGTCCTCCTATAATTCACCCCTCCACTTT.

This clonotype was picked up many times. This beta chain is a stray read from a library made for alpha chains; its abundance is not meaningful. The CDR3 nucleotides read TGTGCCAGCACCCTAAACGAGGGCTACAATGAGCAGTTCTTC. Amino acids: CASTLNEGYNEQFF. This chain uses TRBV5-4 with TRBJ2-1; D perhaps matches TRBD2 (5 bases). The CDR3 is made up of 14 amino acids. The germline CDR1 and CDR2 sequences are SGHNT and YYREEE (reference sequence). The V gene lost 6 bases and the J gene lost 3 bases, with 13 bases spanning the gap.

This clonotype was seen at least ten times. Being off target in a library aimed at alpha chains, this beta chain has a size of little meaning. V and J are TRBV6-1 and TRBJ2-7, with a tentative D call TRBD2 (5 bases). The CDR3 contains 14 residues. Germline CDR1 is MNHNS and CDR2 is SASEGT. Trimming left V 1 base short and J 5 bases short, with 12 bases between. CDR3 nucleotides: TGTGCCAGCAGTGAAGAGGGTTTCGGGAACGAGCAGTACTTC. Its protein is CASSEEGFGNEQYF.

This clonotype appeared many times. This beta chain turned up in a library designed for alpha chains; as an off-target read, its abundance says little. The chain combines TRBV5-1 with TRBJ2-2, with 8 bases lining up with TRBD1. Germline V gene lookup returns CDR1 SGHRS and CDR2 YFSETQ. V lost 4 bases to trimming and J lost 3 bases; unmatched junction nucleotides: 5. The CDR3 length is 15 residues. This chain's CDR3 is CASSVRGRDTGELFF. CDR3 nucleotides: TGCGCCAGCAGCGTCAGGGGGCGAGACACCGGGGAGCTGTTTTTT.

This clonotype was detected ten times or more. Within a library made for alpha chains, this beta chain is off target, and its count is uninformative. The CDR3 loop is CASSLGGALGTDTQYF. In DNA form, the CDR3 reads TGTGCCAGCAGCTTAGGAGGGGCGCTTGGCACAGATACGCAGTATTTT. This rearrangement joins TRBV7-2 to TRBJ2-3; D could derive from TRBD1 or TRBD2 (5 bases each). The CDR3 is 16 amino acids. Per the germline V gene, CDR1 is SGHTA and CDR2 is FQGNSA. V shed 1 base and J shed 1 base, with 12 bases lying between them.

Judged by abundance, this clonotype is medium-sized. This beta chain is an off-target read within a library intended for alpha chains, so its frequency means little. The chain combines TRBV2 with TRBJ1-2; no definite D call. Germline CDR1 and CDR2: SNHLY and FYNNEI. V shed 7 bases and J shed 4 bases, with 10 bases lying between them. CDR3 length: 12 residues. The CDR3: CASKWQIYGYTF. The CDR3 DNA sequence: TGTGCCAGCAAGTGGCAGATCTATGGCTACACCTTC.

Sample share makes this clonotype medium-sized. As an off-target read in a library built for alpha chains, this beta chain has a frequency of little significance. The rearrangement uses TRBV5-1 and TRBJ2-1, with D possibly matching TRBD1 (5 bases). Germline CDR1 is SGHRS and CDR2 is YFSETQ. The V and J ends lost 0 bases and 10 bases respectively, with 11 bases between them. The CDR3 consists of 13 residues. The CDR3 region has the DNA TGCGCCAGCAGCTTGGAAGTGGGGCAGGAGCAGTTCTTC. It specifies CASSLEVGQEQFF.

This clonotype was detected many times. Because this beta chain is a stray read in a library intended to capture alpha chains, its abundance should not be given much weight. The gene calls are TRBV20-1 and TRBJ1-6, with 8 bases lining up with TRBD1. Germline CDR1 is DFQATT and CDR2 is SNEGSKA (reference sequence). There are 15 residues in the CDR3. V was clipped by 3 bases and J by 8 bases; unmatched bases: 9. CDR3 in amino acids: CSASYGTGGDSPLHF. The CDR3 DNA follows: TGCAGTGCTAGTTACGGAACAGGGGGTGATTCACCCCTCCACTTT.

This clonotype was recorded many times. This beta chain turned up in a library designed for alpha chains; as an off-target read, its abundance says little. This chain's CDR3 is CSASSLRGGTAITDTQYF. The CDR3 region has the DNA TGCAGTGCTAGTTCGCTGCGTGGGGGCACGGCCATTACAGATACGCAGTATTTT. The rearrangement joins TRBV20-1 to TRBJ2-3; D may be TRBD1 (6 bases). The V and J ends lost 3 bases and 3 bases respectively, with 25 bases between them. The length of the CDR3 is 18 residues. The germline CDR1 and CDR2 sequences are DFQATT and SNEGSKA (reference sequence).

This clonotype has at least ten counts. This beta chain was picked up by a library intended for alpha chains and is off target, so its count carries little meaning. V and J are TRBV20-1 and TRBJ2-4; D is perhaps TRBD1 or TRBD2 (5 bases each). CDR3 length: 14 amino acids. The V gene's germline CDR1 is DFQATT and CDR2 SNEGSKA (reference sequence). V was pared by 3 bases and J by 0 bases, with 9 bases between. CDR3 sequence reads: CSARGDLAKNIQYF. The CDR3 bases are TGCAGTGCTAGGGGGGACCTAGCCAAAAACATTCAGTACTTC.

In its sample, this clonotype was seen many times. This beta chain was picked up by a library intended for alpha chains and is off target, so its count carries little meaning. This chain links TRBV10-2 with TRBJ1-6; TRBD1 might be the D (6 bases). From germline, CDR1 is WSHSY and CDR2 SAAADI. The CDR3 runs to 16 residues. V was clipped by 6 bases and J by 0 bases, with 12 bases between them. CDR3 protein: CASSLDRSSYNSPLHF. The CDR3 DNA reads as TGCGCCAGCAGCCTAGACAGGAGCTCCTATAATTCACCCCTCCACTTT.

This clonotype occurred many times. This beta chain is an off-target read within a library intended for alpha chains, so its frequency means little. The chain joins TRBV5-4 to TRBJ2-2; TRBD1 is a possible D gene (5 bases). In germline, CDR1 is SGHNT, CDR2 YYREEE (reference sequence). CDR3 length: 12 residues. V was cut by 3 bases and J by 8 bases, with 8 bases left in between. The CDR3 sequence: CASSWQGGELFF. The DNA of the CDR3 is TGTGCCAGCAGCTGGCAGGGAGGGGAGCTGTTTTTT.

This clonotype was seen only a few times. Found in a library prepared for alpha chains, this beta chain is an off-target read, and its abundance has little meaning. The chain combines TRBV5-1 with TRBJ2-3; TRBD2 might be the D (5 bases). This CDR3 has 14 residues. The germline V and J ends were trimmed by 3 bases and 2 bases, with 10 bases remaining between them. The germline gives CDR1 SGHRS, CDR2 YFSETQ. The CDR3: CASSSGVTTDTQYF. For the CDR3, the DNA is TGCGCCAGCAGCTCCGGGGTTACCACAGATACGCAGTATTTT.

This clonotype was counted many times. This beta chain lies outside the target of a library built for alpha chains; its clone size means little. V is TRBV5-5 and J is TRBJ2-3; D gene uncertain. The V end was cut by 10 bases, the J end by 2 bases, with 11 bases between. CDR1 and CDR2 (germline): SGHKS, YYEKEE (reference sequence). This CDR3 is 12 amino acids long. The CDR3: CAASGSTDTQYF. Here the CDR3 DNA reads TGTGCCGCGTCCGGGTCCACAGATACGCAGTATTTT.